This T cell receptor (beta chain) was sequenced for a study of CD8 T cells in Susac syndrome. TCR beta was sequenced from blood CD8+ and CD4+ T cells. Through negative isolation, CD4+ and CD8+ T cells were obtained, while TEMRA cells were enriched using FACS. RNA amounts of about 0.5 to 1 ug underwent reverse transcription with random hexamers. Amplification of TCR beta CDR3 used immunoSEQ multiplex PCR across 54 Vbeta and 13 Jbeta. TCRdb re-called the immunoSEQ multiplex PCR reads through MiXCR, storing one row per CDR3 protein. The data hold about 300,000 distinct CDR3 sequences, with approximately 85% observed a single time. CDR3 length: 15 residues. Per germline, CDR1 MNHEY and CDR2 SVGEGT. V was clipped by 3 bases and J by 5 bases, with 16 bases between them.

The sequence was collected from a human donor with multiple sclerosis. Sequencing was done on a sample of CD8+ T cells from PBMCs. The chain uses TRBV6-2 or TRBV6-3 and TRBJ2-5; possible D gene TRBD2, 5 bases. The CDR3 sequence: CASSYPDGDGETQYF. CDR3 DNA: TGTGCCAGCAGTTATCCGGACGGGGATGGGGAGACCCAGTACTTC.